Below, 5 T cell receptor beta chains from the same sample are listed, as sequenced in a study of Ad26.COV2.S vaccination and SARS-CoV-2 variants. Here immunoSEQ multiplex PCR was the method, and the copy in TCRdb shows in-frame clones only, minus some. The data contain approximately 350,000 clones, roughly 84% of them singletons. The treatment denotes: some 20 received Ad26.COV2.S at low or high dose, single or two shots; 5 received placebo; per-sample allocation not given. Specimen acquisition occurred on day 63 following the initial vaccine or placebo injection. The sample was peripheral blood, taken in a trial of Ad26.COV2.S vaccine versus placebo. The source of these receptors is a person aged 18 to 65 who received the Ad26.COV2.S COVID-19 vaccine or a placebo.

The chain recombines TRBV7-2 with TRBJ1-4; D gene ambiguous. Germline CDR1 reads SGHTA; CDR2 reads FQGNSA. The V end was cut by 3 bases, the J end by 0 bases, with 8 bases between. The CDR3 loop spans 15 amino acids. The CDR3 is CASSFAGTTNEKLFF. As DNA, the CDR3 is TGTGCCAGCAGCTTCGCGGGGACAACTAATGAAAAACTGTTTTTT.

This chain links TRBV2 with TRBJ1-1; 8 nucleotides match TRBD1. This CDR3 spans 14 amino acids. The germline gives CDR1 SNHLY, CDR2 FYNNEI. V gave up 8 bases and J gave up 5 bases; unmatched junction bases: 10. DNA for the CDR3: TGTGCCAGCCGTAAACAGGGGGGTGGGACTGAAGCTTTCTTT. It codes for CASRKQGGGTEAFF. The entire variable domain, with the rest obtained from reference TRBV2 and TRBJ1-1, is as follows: EPEVTQTPSHQVTQMGQEVILRCVPISNHLYFYWYRQILGQKVEFLVSFYNNEISEKSEIFDDQFSVERPDGSNFTLKIRSTKLEDSAMYFCASRKQGGGTEAFFGQGTRLTVV.

The table lists this clone with a count of one. The rearrangement joins TRBV5-8 to TRBJ2-5, with 9 bases matching TRBD1. Germline V lookup: CDR1 SGHTS, CDR2 YDEGEE. CDR3 size: 15 residues. The trim removed 4 bases at V and 3 bases at J, leaving 7 bases unmatched. In DNA form, the CDR3 reads TGTGCCAGCAGCAACCCACAGGGGGCTAAAGAGACCCAGTACTTC. This sequence encodes CASSNPQGAKETQYF.

The chain recombines TRBV27 with TRBJ2-1, with D unresolved. The CDR3 length is 14 residues. Deletions cut 5 bases from V and 5 bases from J, with 13 bases between. Germline V gene sequence: CDR1 MNHEY, CDR2 SMNVEV (reference sequence). CDR3 sequence reads: CASSPTGPHNEQFF. The CDR3 DNA reads TGTGCCAGCAGTCCCACTGGGCCACACAATGAGCAGTTCTTC.

This clone has a handful of counts. The chain links TRBV6-1 to TRBJ1-6; D uncertain. The germline V and J ends were trimmed by 1 base and 0 bases, with 7 bases remaining between them. Germline V CDR1 and CDR2: MNHNS, SASEGT. The CDR3 length is 16 residues. In nucleotides, the CDR3 is TGTGCCAGCAGTGAAGGGGCGAGCTCCTATAATTCACCCCTCCACTTT. Translated: CASSEGASSYNSPLHF.